This TCR beta chain was captured in a study of a mutant IDH1 vaccine in newly diagnosed glioma. V lost 7 bases and J 2 bases, leaving 12 bases between the germline ends. The CDR3 totals 13 residues. Germline V gives CDR1 SQVTM, CDR2 ANQGSEA. Sequencing used immunoSEQ multiplex PCR; TCRdb keeps in-frame clones, though not all of them. This repertoire shows 45,000 to 55,000 clones, over 60% found once; its top ten account for 9% to 15%. This clone was observed a few times. Its specificity is not known. The time point is: week 35, safety follow-up. Each dose of the vaccine consisted of 300 ug of mutant IDH1 20-mer peptide, with topical imiquimod.

The rearrangement uses TRBV29-1 and TRBJ2-1; perhaps TRBD2 as D (6 bases). This specimen was PBMCs, taken from a glioma patient whose treatment included an IDH1 peptide vaccine. The origin of this receptor is a man between 35 and 55 years old with glioma. CDR3 sequence: CSGLGGTYNEQFF. CDR3 bases: TGCAGCGGTTTGGGGGGTACCTACAATGAGCAGTTCTTC.